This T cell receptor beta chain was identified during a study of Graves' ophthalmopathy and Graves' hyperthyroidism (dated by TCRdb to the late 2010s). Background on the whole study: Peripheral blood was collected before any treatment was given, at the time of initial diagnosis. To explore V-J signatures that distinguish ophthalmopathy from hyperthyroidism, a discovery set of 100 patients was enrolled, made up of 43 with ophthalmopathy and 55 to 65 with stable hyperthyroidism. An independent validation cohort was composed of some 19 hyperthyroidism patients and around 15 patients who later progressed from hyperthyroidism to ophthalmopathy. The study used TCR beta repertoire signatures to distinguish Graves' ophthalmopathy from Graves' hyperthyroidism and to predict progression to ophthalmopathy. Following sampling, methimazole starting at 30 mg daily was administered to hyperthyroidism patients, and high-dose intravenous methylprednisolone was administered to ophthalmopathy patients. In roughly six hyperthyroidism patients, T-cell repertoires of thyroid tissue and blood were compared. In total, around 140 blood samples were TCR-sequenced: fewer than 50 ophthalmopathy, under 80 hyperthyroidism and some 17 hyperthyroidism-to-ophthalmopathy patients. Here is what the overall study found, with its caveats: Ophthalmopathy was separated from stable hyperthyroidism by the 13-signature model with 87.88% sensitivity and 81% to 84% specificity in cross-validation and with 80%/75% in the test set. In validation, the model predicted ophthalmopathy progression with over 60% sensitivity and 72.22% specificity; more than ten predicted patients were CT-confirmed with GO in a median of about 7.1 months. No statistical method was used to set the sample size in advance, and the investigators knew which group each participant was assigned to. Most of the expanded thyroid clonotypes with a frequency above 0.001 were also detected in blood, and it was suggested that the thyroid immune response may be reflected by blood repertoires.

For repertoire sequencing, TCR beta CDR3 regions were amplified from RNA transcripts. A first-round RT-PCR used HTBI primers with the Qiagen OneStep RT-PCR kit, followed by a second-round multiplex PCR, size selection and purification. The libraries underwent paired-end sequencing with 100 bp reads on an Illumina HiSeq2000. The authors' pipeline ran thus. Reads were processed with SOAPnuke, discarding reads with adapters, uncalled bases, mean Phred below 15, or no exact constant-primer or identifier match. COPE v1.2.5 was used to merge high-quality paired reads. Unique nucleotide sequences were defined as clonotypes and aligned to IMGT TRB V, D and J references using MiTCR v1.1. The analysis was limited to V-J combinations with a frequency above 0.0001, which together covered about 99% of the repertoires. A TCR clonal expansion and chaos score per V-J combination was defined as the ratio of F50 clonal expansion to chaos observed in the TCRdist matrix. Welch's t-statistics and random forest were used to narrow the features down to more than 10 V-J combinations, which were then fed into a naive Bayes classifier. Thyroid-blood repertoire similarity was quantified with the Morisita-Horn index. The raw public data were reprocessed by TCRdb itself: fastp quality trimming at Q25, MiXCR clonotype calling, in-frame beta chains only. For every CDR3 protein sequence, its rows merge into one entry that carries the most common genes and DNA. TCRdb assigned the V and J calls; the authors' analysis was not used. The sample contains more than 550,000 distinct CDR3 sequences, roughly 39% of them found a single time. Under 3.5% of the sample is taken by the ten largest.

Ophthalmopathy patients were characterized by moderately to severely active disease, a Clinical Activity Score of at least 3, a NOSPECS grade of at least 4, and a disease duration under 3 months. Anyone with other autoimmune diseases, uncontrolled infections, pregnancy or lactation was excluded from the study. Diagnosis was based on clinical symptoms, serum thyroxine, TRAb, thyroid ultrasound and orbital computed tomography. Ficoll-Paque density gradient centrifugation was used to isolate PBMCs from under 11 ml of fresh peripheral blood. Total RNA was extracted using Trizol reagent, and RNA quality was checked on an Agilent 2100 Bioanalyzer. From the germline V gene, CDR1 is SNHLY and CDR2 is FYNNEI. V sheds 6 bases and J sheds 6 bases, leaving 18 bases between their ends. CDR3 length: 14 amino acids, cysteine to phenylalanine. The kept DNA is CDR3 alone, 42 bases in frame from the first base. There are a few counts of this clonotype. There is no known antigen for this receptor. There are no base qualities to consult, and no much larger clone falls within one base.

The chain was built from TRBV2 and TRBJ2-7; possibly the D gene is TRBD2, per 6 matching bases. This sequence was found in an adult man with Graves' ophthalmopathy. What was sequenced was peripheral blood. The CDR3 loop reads CASSVRGVDLEQYF. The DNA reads TGTGCCAGCAGCGTTCGCGGGGTGGACCTCGAGCAGTACTTC.